A single sample gave rise to the 14 T cell receptor beta chains below, sequenced in a study of T cells after yellow fever vaccination. TCRdb re-derived calls from the 5' RACE reads in MiXCR, one entry per CDR3 protein. The sample lists more than 90,000 distinct CDR3 sequences; 6.5% to 9% were seen once. The sample consisted of CD8+ T cells sorted from PBMCs, taken 45 days after the yellow fever booster vaccination. Receptors originate from a man aged 25-40 years who received the YFV17D yellow fever vaccine.

This clonotype was found many times. The chain links TRBV7-2 to TRBJ2-1, with 14 positions matching TRBD2. The CDR3 totals 15 residues. The germline CDR1 and CDR2 sequences are SGHTA and FQGNSA. After removal of 7 bases from V and 7 bases from J, the junction contained 6 bases not matched to a gene. The CDR3, as DNA: TGTGCCAGCACCTTCTGGACTAGCGGGAGGAATGAGCAGTTCTTC. Amino acid sequence: CASTFWTSGRNEQFF.

This clonotype was seen at least ten times. The chain uses TRBV6-5 and TRBJ2-7, with D perhaps matching TRBD2 (6 bases). CDR1 and CDR2 from the germline V gene are MNHEY and SVGAGI. V was clipped by 10 bases and J by 0 bases, with 22 bases between them. This CDR3 has 16 amino acids. CDR3 loop: CATLSPGTVNSYEQYF. DNA for the CDR3: TGTGCCACATTAAGTCCCGGGACTGTTAACTCCTACGAGCAGTACTTC.

This clonotype occurred many times. This chain connects TRBV4-3 to TRBJ2-3, with TRBD2 identical over 9 bases. The junction had 1 base not matched to a gene; V was cut back by 1 base and J by 5 bases. This CDR3 is 14 amino acids long. Germline CDR1 reads LGHNA; CDR2 reads YSLEER. The CDR3 sequence is CASSQGGGEDTQYF. The CDR3 DNA reads TGCGCCAGCAGCCAAGGCGGGGGGGAAGATACGCAGTATTTT.

This clonotype occurred many times. The rearrangement links TRBV5-1 to TRBJ2-7; D gene uncertain. The CDR3 totals 12 residues. Germline V lookup: CDR1 SGHRS, CDR2 YFSETQ. The germline V and J ends were trimmed by 0 bases and 5 bases, with 6 bases remaining between them. CDR3 sequence: CASSLDNDEQYF. CDR3 coding DNA: TGCGCCAGCAGCTTGGACAACGACGAGCAGTACTTC.

There are many counts of this clonotype. The J gene is TRBJ2-7, the V gene TRBV5-1; 7 positions match TRBD2. The CDR3 has 14 residues. With 0 bases clipped from V and 6 bases from J, the junction kept 6 bases outside the gene matches. Germline-derived CDR1 and CDR2 are SGHRS and YFSETQ. The CDR3 nucleotides are TGCGCCAGCAGCTTGGTACTAGCGAAGACCGAGCAGTACTTC. The encoded protein is CASSLVLAKTEQYF.

This clonotype was counted many times. The J gene is TRBJ2-3, the V gene TRBV7-8, with a tentative D call TRBD1 (6 bases). The ends were cut back, 5 bases at V and 2 bases at J, with 20 bases in the middle. The CDR3 consists of 17 residues. Germline CDR1 SGHVS, CDR2 FQNEAQ. CDR3 protein: CASSILGRDTSTDTQYF. For the CDR3, the DNA is TGTGCCAGCAGCATACTGGGCCGGGACACCTCCACAGATACGCAGTATTTT. The entire variable domain, with the rest obtained from reference TRBV7-8 and TRBJ2-3, is as follows: GAGVSQSPRYKVAKRGQDVALRCDPISGHVSLFWYQQALGQGPEFLTYFQNEAQLDKSGLPSDRFFAERPEGSVSTLKIQRTQQEDSAVYLCASSILGRDTSTDTQYFGPGTRLTVL.

This clonotype was observed at least ten times. V is TRBV5-5 and J is TRBJ2-6; a weak D match, TRBD1 (5 bases). CDR1 and CDR2 from the germline V gene are SGHKS and YYEKEE (reference sequence). V was clipped by 3 bases and J by 2 bases, with 9 bases between them. This CDR3 contains 15 residues. The chain's CDR3 is CASSSPGTGANVLTF. In DNA, the CDR3 is TGTGCCAGCAGCTCACCAGGGACTGGGGCCAACGTCCTGACTTTC.

This clonotype came up many times. The chain links TRBV4-3 to TRBJ2-7, with TRBD1 matching over 9 bases. This CDR3 is 15 amino acids long. J gave up 4 bases and V 1 base, and 5 bases lay outside the gene matches. The germline gives CDR1 LGHNA, CDR2 YSLEER. DNA of the CDR3: TGCGCCAGCAGCCAAGCTGGGACAGGGTTGTACGAGCAGTACTTC. Its translation: CASSQAGTGLYEQYF.

This clonotype was counted at least ten times. J is TRBJ1-4 and V is TRBV18; D remains unclear. Germline assignment: CDR1 KGHSH and CDR2 LQKENI. This CDR3 region has 16 residues. Trimming left V 2 bases short and J 6 bases short, with 16 bases between. CDR3 nucleotides: TGTGCCAGCTCACCAAGACTCGGAGCATTCGATGAAAAACTGTTTTTT. It is translated as CASSPRLGAFDEKLFF.

J is TRBJ1-1 and V is TRBV5-1; no clear D. This CDR3 contains 16 residues. The V gene's germline CDR1 is SGHRS and CDR2 YFSETQ. V dropped 1 base and J dropped 1 base, with 14 bases sitting between them. CDR3 in DNA: TGCGCCAGCAGCTTGTTCGCGAGGAGGGAGAACACTGAAGCTTTCTTT. This translates into CASSLFARRENTEAFF.

This clonotype occurred many times. V gene TRBV27 combines with J gene TRBJ2-5; D is uncertain. The germline gives CDR1 MNHEY, CDR2 SMNVEV (reference sequence). V lost 2 bases and J 1 base, leaving 8 bases between the germline ends. The CDR3 covers 14 residues. The CDR3 is CASSLAQSQETQYF. The CDR3 DNA reads as TGTGCCAGCAGTTTAGCACAGAGCCAAGAGACCCAGTACTTC.

The chain couples TRBV7-6 to TRBJ2-4, with unresolved D. The CDR3 contains 15 residues. Germline-derived CDR1 and CDR2 are SGHVS and FNYEAQ. The V end lost 2 bases, the J end lost 7 bases, and 15 bases lay between the germline ends. The CDR3 here is CASSLSPALGNIQYF. For the CDR3, the DNA is TGTGCCAGCAGCTTATCACCGGCCCTGGGGAACATTCAGTACTTC.

This clonotype was seen at least ten times. In DNA, the CDR3 is TGTGCCAATGGGGGGGGCGGCGAGACCCAGTACTTC. This encodes CANGGGGETQYF. The chain joins TRBV2 to TRBJ2-5; maybe TRBD2 (7 bases). CDR1 and CDR2 (germline): SNHLY, FYNNEI. Trimming shortened V by 10 bases and J by 5 bases, and 14 bases separated the two germline ends. There are 12 residues in the CDR3.

This clonotype was observed at least ten times. The chain couples TRBV4-3 to TRBJ2-5; TRBD2 aligns across 7 bases. The V and J ends lost 0 bases and 4 bases, in that order; junction bases with no gene match: 8. The CDR3 totals 16 residues. CDR1 is LGHNA, CDR2 YSLEER, per germline. CDR3 sequence: CASSQDPLTSLETQYF. The CDR3, as DNA: TGCGCCAGCAGCCAAGATCCCCTGACTAGCCTAGAGACCCAGTACTTC.